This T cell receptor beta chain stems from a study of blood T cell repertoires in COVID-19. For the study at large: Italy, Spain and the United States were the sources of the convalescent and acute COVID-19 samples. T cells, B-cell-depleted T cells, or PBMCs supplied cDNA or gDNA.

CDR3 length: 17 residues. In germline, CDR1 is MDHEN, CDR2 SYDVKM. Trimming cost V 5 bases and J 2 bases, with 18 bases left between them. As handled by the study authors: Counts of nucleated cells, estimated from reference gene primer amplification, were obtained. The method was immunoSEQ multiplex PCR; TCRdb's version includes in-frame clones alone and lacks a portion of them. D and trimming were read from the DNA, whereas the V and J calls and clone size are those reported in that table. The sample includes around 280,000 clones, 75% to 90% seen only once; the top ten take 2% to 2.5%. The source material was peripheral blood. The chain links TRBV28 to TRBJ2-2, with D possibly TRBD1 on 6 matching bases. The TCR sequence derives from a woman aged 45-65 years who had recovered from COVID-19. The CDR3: CASSTRMGHTNTGELFF. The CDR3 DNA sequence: TGTGCCAGCAGTACCCGGATGGGACACACAAACACCGGGGAGCTGTTTTTT.